This T cell receptor beta chain came from a study of human T cells and chemical hapten exposure. The wider study: Predominantly women, the patients had alopecia areata, totalis or universalis.

The time point was: patch test 2, 6 weeks after DPC sensitization. Treatment here: therapeutic diphenylcyclopropenone sensitization with weekly scalp DPC. This clonotype showed up just a few times. Its specificity is not known. Whole-study results and caveats: Clustering by CDR3 similarity yielded significantly more large clusters from expanded TCRs than controls.

Germline V gene data show CDR1 as DFQATT and CDR2 as SNEGSKA (reference sequence). This CDR3 region has 14 residues. The junction had 9 bases not matched to a gene; V was cut back by 5 bases and J by 4 bases. In the original workflow: TCRs per sample had a median of approximately 88,000 and ranged from about 23,224 to 700,000. TCRdb passed the RACE reads through MiXCR, listing each CDR3 protein once. The V and J calls here are based on TCRdb, not the publication. The sample has some 100,000 distinct CDR3 sequences; roughly a tenth are singletons. The sequence derives from a woman between 40 and 50 years old with alopecia areata. Some clones in this sample may be carry-over from other donors' samples. V usage is TRBV20-1 and J usage is TRBJ1-2, with 8 bases lining up with TRBD1. The input for sequencing was whole blood, taken in connection with sensitization to the hapten diphenylcyclopropenone (DPC). CDR3 sequence: CSAPNRGTGYGYTF. The CDR3 DNA is TGCAGTGCTCCAAACAGGGGGACTGGCTATGGCTACACCTTC.